A few counts support the clone carrying this T cell receptor beta chain. What it binds is unknown. One entry per CDR3 protein results from TCRdb running MiXCR on the RACE reads. The sample lists 300,000 to 400,000 distinct CDR3 sequences, about 7% occurring once. The record originates from a study of human T cells and chemical hapten exposure. About the research overall: The study traced per-sample TCR yield variation mainly to small differences in pooled library volumes.

Overall study results and limits: Expanded TCRs formed significantly more large CDR3 similarity clusters than controls. Sensitizing with DPC caused no change in TCRs above 1 in 1000 frequency.

As for time point: patch test 1, 2 weeks after DPC sensitization. Sample treatment: therapeutic diphenylcyclopropenone sensitization with weekly scalp DPC. The germline gives CDR1 ENHRY, CDR2 SYGVKD. J was trimmed by 3 bases and V by 2 bases; bases with no gene match: 3. The CDR3 totals 14 residues. This TCR was recovered from a woman under 30 with alopecia areata. Some clones in this sample may be carry-over from other donors' samples. The V and J genes are TRBV10-3 and TRBJ2-5; 7 bases are a match to TRBD2. Sequencing used whole blood, obtained in connection with sensitization to the hapten diphenylcyclopropenone (DPC). Written as DNA, the CDR3 is TGTGCCATCAGTGAGGAGGGGAGGGAAGAGACCCAGTACTTC. It codes for CAISEEGREETQYF.